This entry describes one T cell receptor (beta chain). The data derive from a study of T cell responses to AZD1222 COVID-19 vaccine. Trimming left V 4 bases short and J 2 bases short, with 10 bases between. The CDR3 contains 14 residues. From germline, CDR1 is KGHDR and CDR2 SFDVKD. Here immunoSEQ multiplex PCR was the method, and the copy in TCRdb shows in-frame clones only, minus some. The data contain 95,000 to 130,000 clones, 87% of them singletons. This sequence was found in an adult in good health. The chain uses TRBV24-1 and TRBJ1-1; TRBD1 might be the D (6 bases). Here the sequenced sample was peripheral blood, taken on day 0 of AZD1222 vaccination. CDR3 in DNA: TGTGCCACCAGTGACGAGGGGGAAAACACTGAAGCTTTCTTT. Translating it yields CATSDEGENTEAFF.